The 21 T cell receptor beta chains listed next were all sequenced from one sample in a study of regulatory T cells in long-lasting Graves disease. As for time point: newly diagnosed GD, antithyroid drugs for less than 3 months. The TCR library was made from RNA that had been extracted from PBMCs in TRIzol. Arm-PCR of CDR3 regions and iRepertoire HTBI primers were used to build TCR beta libraries. Using its own MiXCR run on the multiplex PCR reads, TCRdb lists one record per CDR3 protein. This sample has fewer than 550,000 distinct CDR3 sequences; 16% occur once, and the top ten carry roughly 25%. These same records also appear under a second study, on T cells in Graves' hyperthyroidism and ophthalmopathy.

Sequenced here: peripheral blood mononuclear cells (PBMCs), sampled at new diagnosis, from a patient treated with antithyroid drugs. The receptors here all came from a woman aged 40 to 65 with Graves disease.

The chain couples TRBV5-1 to TRBJ2-1; D unresolved. This CDR3 is 13 amino acids long. Germline V gene data show CDR1 as SGHRS and CDR2 as YFSETQ. V was shortened by 3 bases and J by 6 bases, with 10 bases between the two germline ends. The CDR3 DNA reads as TGCGCCAGCAGCTCCCTTCCCACCAATGAGCAGTTCTTC. Translated: CASSSLPTNEQFF.

This clonotype has ten or more counts. This sequence joins TRBV10-3 and TRBJ1-1; D call uncertain. CDR3 length equals 14 residues. Trimming shortened V by 2 bases and J by 3 bases, and 10 bases separated the two germline ends. In germline, CDR1 is ENHRY, CDR2 SYGVKD. CDR3: CAISEGREHTEAFF. In DNA, the CDR3 is TGTGCCATCAGTGAGGGAAGGGAACACACTGAAGCTTTCTTT.

The chain has TRBV7-9 and TRBJ2-3; no firm D call. Trimming stripped 3 bases from V and 4 bases from J, with 8 bases between. Germline-derived CDR1 and CDR2 are SEHNR and FQNEAQ (reference sequence). This CDR3 is 13 amino acids long. The CDR3 nucleotides are TGTGCCAGCAGCTTCCTCGGTCCAGATACGCAGTATTTT. Its protein product is CASSFLGPDTQYF.

The V and J genes are TRBV7-9 and TRBJ2-3; D possibly corresponds to TRBD1 (6 bases). Germline V gene sequence: CDR1 SEHNR, CDR2 FQNEAQ (reference sequence). Between the trimmed V and J ends, which lost 11 bases and 3 bases, there was a span of 24 bases. The CDR3 has 16 residues. CDR3 in amino acids: CAVPASTAGETDTQYF. CDR3 bases: TGTGCCGTTCCCGCTTCGACAGCAGGGGAAACAGATACGCAGTATTTT.

The chain uses TRBV7-9 and TRBJ1-4; 8 positions agree with TRBD1. CDR3 length: 15 amino acids. Germline CDR1 is SEHNR and CDR2 is FQNEAQ (reference sequence). V lost 5 bases to trimming and J lost 6 bases; unmatched junction nucleotides: 8. Here the CDR3 reads CASSQEPGGYEKLFF. CDR3 sequence (DNA): TGTGCCAGCAGCCAGGAGCCAGGGGGCTATGAAAAACTGTTTTTT.

This clonotype was picked up many times. CDR3 DNA sequence: TGTGCCAGCAGTTTATTCGGCGGGGGAGGAGGCAATCAGCCCCAGCATTTT. Residues: CASSLFGGGGGNQPQHF. The chain recombines TRBV27 with TRBJ1-5, with D possibly TRBD1 on 5 matching bases. Germline values: CDR1 MNHEY, CDR2 SMNVEV (reference sequence). Trimming took off 1 base at V and 2 bases at J, with 15 bases between the two ends. The CDR3 covers 17 residues.

This clonotype has ten or more counts. V gene TRBV12-3 or TRBV12-4 combines with J gene TRBJ2-7, with unresolved D. The CDR3 contains 14 residues. The V end was cut by 6 bases, the J end by 7 bases, with 19 bases between. Here the CDR3 reads CASSQDQISGEQYF. CDR3 DNA: TGTGCCAGCAGCCAGGACCAGATTTCTGGTGAGCAGTACTTC.

This clonotype was recorded at least ten times. The rearrangement links TRBV6-1 to TRBJ2-7; TRBD1 or TRBD2 may be the D gene (5 bases each). Germline assignment: CDR1 MNHNS and CDR2 SASEGT. Trimming removed 4 bases from V and 3 bases from J, with 16 bases in between. This CDR3 is built from 15 residues. The CDR3 spells CASSGGTASYYEQYF. DNA of the CDR3: TGTGCCAGCAGTGGAGGGACGGCCAGTTACTACGAGCAGTACTTC.

This clonotype was picked up many times. The CDR3 is CASSLSRVLNTEAFF. The CDR3 bases are TGTGCCAGCAGCCTGTCCCGGGTACTGAACACTGAAGCTTTCTTT. The rearrangement joins TRBV3-1 to TRBJ1-1, with D hard to call. V lost 4 bases and J lost 0, with 12 bases in between. Germline V gene sequence: CDR1 LGHDT, CDR2 YNNKEL (reference sequence). The CDR3 spans 15 residues.

This chain uses TRBV9 with TRBJ2-3; 14 nucleotides line up with TRBD2. The CDR3 spans 17 residues. V lost 1 base, J lost 1 base, and 2 bases stayed unmatched. Germline V gene data show CDR1 as SGDLS and CDR2 as YYNGEE. CDR3 in amino acids: CASSVLTSGGGTDTQYF. The CDR3 nucleotides read TGTGCCAGCAGCGTATTGACTAGCGGGGGGGGCACAGATACGCAGTATTTT.

This clonotype has more than one count but fewer than ten. CDR3 sequence (DNA): TGTGCCAGCAGCTCCCTGACGGACAACTATGGCTACACCTTC. It translates to CASSSLTDNYGYTF. The chain has TRBV5-4 and TRBJ1-2; D remains unclear. The CDR3 totals 14 residues. Germline assignment: CDR1 SGHNT and CDR2 YYREEE (reference sequence). V gave up 3 bases and J gave up 2 bases, with 11 bases separating them.

The CDR3 loop reads CATTSGDASYNEQYF. CDR3 nucleotides: TGTGCCACCACGAGCGGGGACGCCTCCTACAATGAGCAGTACTTC. The chain uses TRBV12-3 or TRBV12-4 and TRBJ2-1; 7 bases fit TRBD2. The DNA end lines up better with TRBJ2-7; the J call may be wrong. The CDR3 is 15 residues long.

The rearrangement uses TRBV10-3 and TRBJ2-7; a weak D match, TRBD2 (5 bases). Trimming cost V 6 bases and J 3 bases, with 15 bases left between them. This CDR3 comprises 14 residues. Looked up from germline, CDR1 is ENHRY and CDR2 is SYGVKD. CDR3 nucleotide sequence: TGTGCCATCAGAGACTACTTAAGTGGCTACGAGCAGTACTTC. Translated: CAIRDYLSGYEQYF.

This clonotype was detected ten times or more. V usage is TRBV29-1 and J usage is TRBJ2-5; 8 bases align to TRBD1. CDR3 length equals 14 residues. V lost 2 bases and J lost 4; bases outside the gene matches: 6. Germline V gene sequence: CDR1 SQVTM, CDR2 ANQGSEA. CDR3 in DNA: TGCAGCGTTGAACCAGGGGGCCTTGTAGAGACCCAGTACTTC. The encoded protein is CSVEPGGLVETQYF.

The chain recombines TRBV9 with TRBJ1-5; TRBD1 aligns across 7 bases. Germline CDR1 and CDR2: SGDLS and YYNGEE. V gave up 3 bases and J gave up 3 bases; unmatched junction bases: 6. The CDR3 loop spans 15 amino acids. The CDR3 reads CASSAPGQINQPQHF. The DNA for the CDR3 is TGTGCCAGCAGCGCCCCGGGACAGATCAATCAGCCCCAGCATTTT.

This clonotype appeared a few times. This chain uses TRBV20-1 with TRBJ1-2; D unclear. Germline V gives CDR1 DFQATT, CDR2 SNEGSKA (reference sequence). CDR3 size: 13 residues. The V end was cut by 4 bases, the J end by 4 bases, with 13 bases between. CDR3: CSAIPRAVYGYTF. CDR3 in DNA: TGCAGTGCTATCCCCCGGGCCGTCTATGGCTACACCTTC.

This clonotype was observed many times. This rearrangement joins TRBV20-1 to TRBJ1-5; no definite D call. This CDR3 has 17 amino acids. Trimming cost V 4 bases and J 5 bases, with 24 bases left between them. Germline CDR1 reads DFQATT; CDR2 reads SNEGSKA (reference sequence). The CDR3 protein is CSATTPDGDGDYQPQHF. CDR3 nucleotides: TGCAGTGCTACTACCCCCGACGGAGACGGAGATTATCAGCCCCAGCATTTT.

V and J are TRBV5-1 and TRBJ2-1; TRBD2 aligns across 12 bases. V dropped 0 bases and J dropped 0; count of bases not matched to a gene: 7. Per germline, CDR1 SGHRS and CDR2 YFSETQ. The CDR3 consists of 19 residues. The CDR3 nucleotides are TGCGCCAGCAGCTTGGTTCCTAGCGGGGGGGATCTCTCCTACAATGAGCAGTTCTTC. Residues: CASSLVPSGGDLSYNEQFF. The whole variable domain, filled in from reference TRBV5-1 and TRBJ2-1, reads KAGVTQTPRYLIKTRGQQVTLSCSPISGHRSVSWYQQTPGQGLQFLFEYFSETQRNKGNFPGRFSGRQFSNSRSEMNVSTLELGDSALYLCASSLVPSGGDLSYNEQFFGPGTRLTVL.

V is TRBV2 and J is TRBJ1-3; perhaps TRBD1 as D (5 bases). This CDR3 spans 16 amino acids. Germline CDR1 reads SNHLY; CDR2 reads FYNNEI. Trimming left V 1 base short and J 6 bases short, with 16 bases between. As DNA, the CDR3 is TGTGCCAGCAGTGAAGGGGGGTGGGTTGAACAAAACACCATATATTTT. Residues: CASSEGGWVEQNTIYF.

This clonotype was seen many times. J is TRBJ2-7 and V is TRBV15; D not certain. Germline CDR1 LNHNV, CDR2 YYDKDF (reference sequence). The CDR3 contains 13 residues. V lost 11 bases and J lost 4, with 18 bases in between. As DNA, the CDR3 is TGTGCCGTAGCCCGGGCATTCCCTTACGAGCAGTACTTC. Translating gives CAVARAFPYEQYF.

This clonotype has ten or more counts. This chain joins TRBV6-1 and TRBJ2-7, with no clear D. The CDR3 has 14 residues. Trimming cost V 8 bases and J 2 bases, with 16 bases left between them. Germline V CDR1 and CDR2: MNHNS, SASEGT. The DNA for the CDR3 is TGTGCCAGCCTCTCTGCGAAGGGTACCTACGAGCAGTACTTC. The encoded protein is CASLSAKGTYEQYF.